The present TCR beta chain was sequenced within a study of cytomegalovirus exposure and HLA in healthy donors. Findings and caveats of the study: While the bulk of TCR sequences proved rare, some public TCRs turned up in many donors.

About this clone itself: Its antigen is unidentified.

The CDR3 is 17 residues long. V gave up 3 bases and J gave up 2 bases, with 18 bases separating them. The germline gives CDR1 ENHRY, CDR2 SYGVKD. The PCR contained 60 Vbeta and 13 Jbeta primers. The table came from immunoSEQ multiplex PCR; TCRdb's copy has only in-frame clones and leaves some out. Of 150,000 to 200,000 clones detected, 70% to 90% appear once; the ten largest clones hold about 2%. Sequenced input: PBMCs. The sequence came from a woman in her 30s in good health and CMV-seronegative. This chain connects TRBV10-3 to TRBJ2-3; D unclear. The CDR3 DNA is TGTGCCATCAGTGACAGTGGTAAACAAGTTCACACAGATACGCAGTATTTT. Translated, it gives CAISDSGKQVHTDTQYF.